The next 21 T cell receptor beta chains were all read from a single sample in a study of shared clonotypes between healthy human individuals. The repertoire was sequenced with immunoSEQ multiplex PCR; TCRdb's copy has only in-frame clones and lacks some. The sample lists about 2.5 million clones, around 92% seen once, with approximately 0.41% in the top ten. The sequencing input was naive CD4+ T cells from PBMCs. Stated subset: CD45RA+ positively selected. The origin of the receptors is a man aged 18 to 29 in good health. Some clones in this sample may be carry-over from other donors' samples.

The V and J genes are TRBV9 and TRBJ2-5; 12 bases fit TRBD1. V trimming: 0 bases; J trimming: 4 bases; junction bases outside the gene matches: 10. This CDR3 spans 18 amino acids. Germline V lookup: CDR1 SGDLS, CDR2 YYNGEE. DNA of the CDR3: TGTGCCAGCAGCGTAGTCGGGACAGGGGGCGCCTATGGAGAGACCCAGTACTTC. As protein: CASSVVGTGGAYGETQYF. The full variable domain, its missing parts supplied by reference TRBV9 and TRBJ2-5, is DSGVTQTPKHLITATGQRVTLRCSPRSGDLSVYWYQQSLDQGLQFLIQYYNGEERAKGNILERFSAQQFPDLHSELNLSSLELGDSALYFCASSVVGTGGAYGETQYFGPGTRLLVL.

The chain carries TRBV9 and TRBJ1-4; D may be TRBD1 (6 bases). The CDR3 totals 16 residues. V gave up 4 bases and J gave up 4 bases, with 17 bases separating them. Germline V gives CDR1 SGDLS, CDR2 YYNGEE. The CDR3 protein is CASSSTGRSVNEKLFF. As DNA, the CDR3 is TGTGCCAGCAGCTCTACAGGGAGGAGCGTTAATGAAAAACTGTTTTTT.

The rearrangement links TRBV11-3 to TRBJ1-1; no clear D. The CDR3 is 15 amino acids. The germline V gene has CDR1 SGHNT and CDR2 YENEEA. V dropped 5 bases and J dropped 6 bases, with 19 bases sitting between them. The CDR3 sequence is CASSPTSGAKAEAFF. For the CDR3, the DNA is TGTGCCAGCAGCCCCACCTCGGGAGCCAAGGCTGAAGCTTTCTTT.

With regard to this clone: One end of the junction does not line up with germline, which may come from a read error. The gene calls are TRBV10-3 and TRBJ2-7; 9 bases agree with TRBD2. From germline, CDR1 is ENHRY and CDR2 SYGVKD. The CDR3 runs 18 residues. The CDR3 loop reads CAISEGFGGRAISNEQYF. CDR3 sequence (DNA): TGTGCCATCAGTGAAGGGTTCGGCGGGAGGGCCATCTCCAACGAGCAGTACTTC.

The V and J genes are TRBV5-6 and TRBJ1-2, with D perhaps TRBD1 (5 bases). The V end lost 2 bases, the J end lost 3 bases, and 11 bases lay between the germline ends. CDR1 is SGHDT, CDR2 YYEEEE, per germline. CDR3 length equals 14 residues. The CDR3 region is CASSFLGPYYGYTF. Here the CDR3 DNA reads TGTGCCAGCAGCTTCTTGGGACCCTACTATGGCTACACCTTC.

This chain links TRBV10-1 with TRBJ1-1; D unresolved. Germline V CDR1 and CDR2: WNHNN, SYGVQD (reference sequence). The CDR3 loop spans 13 amino acids. The ends were cut back, 6 bases at V and 1 base at J, with 9 bases in the middle. The CDR3: CASSKGGNTEAFF. The CDR3 DNA follows: TGCGCCAGCAGCAAGGGCGGGAACACTGAAGCTTTCTTT.

The gene calls are TRBV27 and TRBJ2-2, with no clear D. From germline, CDR1 is MNHEY and CDR2 SMNVEV (reference sequence). The CDR3 has 12 residues. V was cut by 3 bases and J by 6 bases, with 5 bases left in between. The CDR3 is CASSLWSGELFF. In DNA form, the CDR3 reads TGTGCCAGCAGTTTGTGGTCCGGGGAGCTGTTTTTT.

The chain joins TRBV28 to TRBJ1-5; 9 bases agree with TRBD1. The V gene end was trimmed by 5 bases and the J gene end by 7 bases; junction bases not matched to a gene: 15. The CDR3 has 17 residues. In germline, CDR1 is MDHEN, CDR2 SYDVKM. The CDR3 sequence is CASSPDRTGGGWQPQHF. CDR3 nucleotides: TGTGCCAGCAGTCCCGACCGAACAGGGGGCGGTTGGCAGCCCCAGCATTTT.

This clone was observed a few times. The rearrangement uses TRBV9 and TRBJ2-2, with D unresolved. Germline V gene lookup returns CDR1 SGDLS and CDR2 YYNGEE. CDR3 length equals 12 residues. Between the trimmed V and J ends, which lost 3 bases and 8 bases, there was a span of 8 bases. The CDR3, as DNA: TGTGCCAGCAGCGCAGACCAAGGGGAGCTGTTTTTT. Residues: CASSADQGELFF.

The chain employs TRBV7-2 and TRBJ1-2, with D unclear. CDR1 SGHTA and CDR2 FQGNSA come from the germline V gene. V gave up 3 bases and J gave up 4 bases, with 12 bases separating them. The CDR3 is 14 residues long. The CDR3 region is CASSFNRAGYGYTF. The DNA for the CDR3 is TGTGCCAGCAGCTTTAATCGCGCGGGCTATGGCTACACCTTC.

This sequence joins TRBV5-4 and TRBJ2-7; the D gene is possibly TRBD2 (5 bases). This CDR3 contains 12 residues. The germline CDR1 and CDR2 sequences are SGHNT and YYREEE (reference sequence). The V gene lost 2 bases and the J gene lost 6 bases, with 9 bases spanning the gap. The chain's CDR3 is CASSLPGIEQYF. CDR3 DNA sequence: TGTGCCAGCAGCTTACCGGGAATCGAGCAGTACTTC.

This clone was counted between two and nine times. The J gene is TRBJ1-5, the V gene TRBV28; D remains ambiguous. Germline CDR1 reads MDHEN; CDR2 reads SYDVKM. The CDR3 extends over 12 amino acids. Trimming removed 7 bases at V and 9 bases at J, with 13 bases between. The CDR3 DNA is TGTGCCAGCAACGACGCGGGCGGGCCCCAGCATTTT. Translation gives CASNDAGGPQHF.

The rearrangement uses TRBV7-9 and TRBJ1-1, with D tentatively TRBD1 (6 bases). CDR1 and CDR2 from the germline V gene are SEHNR and FQNEAQ (reference sequence). Between the trimmed V and J ends, which lost 5 bases and 2 bases, there was a span of 15 bases. The CDR3 is 15 amino acids. The CDR3 coding sequence is TGTGCCAGCAGCCTCGAAGGGGGAGGAAACACTGAAGCTTTCTTT. Its translation: CASSLEGGGNTEAFF.

V and J are TRBV18 and TRBJ1-1; a weak D match, TRBD1 (5 bases). The CDR3 extends over 15 amino acids. The germline CDR1 and CDR2 sequences are KGHSH and LQKENI. Trimming cost V 3 bases and J 0 bases, with 11 bases left between them. The CDR3 is CASSPLGLMNTEAFF. CDR3 nucleotides: TGTGCCAGCTCACCTTTGGGACTGATGAACACTGAAGCTTTCTTT.

The rearrangement uses TRBV5-4 and TRBJ2-3; 11 bases fit TRBD2. The CDR3 runs 17 residues. Germline V gene sequence: CDR1 SGHNT, CDR2 YYREEE (reference sequence). J lost 2 bases, V lost 5 bases, and 10 bases had no gene match. CDR3 region: CASRYTSGRFPTDTQYF. CDR3 coding DNA: TGTGCCAGCAGGTACACTAGCGGGAGATTCCCCACAGATACGCAGTATTTT.

This chain connects TRBV15 to TRBJ1-2; D gene ambiguous. The ends were cut back, 1 base at V and 0 bases at J, with 15 bases in the middle. CDR3 length equals 17 residues. Germline V lookup: CDR1 LNHNV, CDR2 YYDKDF (reference sequence). In DNA, the CDR3 is TGTGCCACCAGCAGAGTTCAGGCAGCAGCAGCTAACTATGGCTACACCTTC. Translating it yields CATSRVQAAAANYGYTF.

V is TRBV28 and J is TRBJ2-1, with 11 positions matching TRBD2. J gave up 5 bases and V 7 bases, and 7 bases lay outside the gene matches. CDR3 length: 15 amino acids. CDR1 and CDR2 from the germline V gene are MDHEN and SYDVKM. The CDR3 region has the DNA TGTGCCAGCAACCTTCCGGGACTAGCGGACAATGAGCAGTTCTTC. Translation: CASNLPGLADNEQFF.

Turning to this clone: In the same sample, other DNA sequences code for this CDR3. This chain connects TRBV5-1 to TRBJ2-1; D might be TRBD2 (6 bases). Germline CDR1 reads SGHRS; CDR2 reads YFSETQ. The CDR3 covers 14 residues. Between the trimmed V and J ends, which lost 0 bases and 6 bases, there was a span of 10 bases. This CDR3 reads CASSLGLDFNEQFF. The CDR3 DNA sequence: TGCGCCAGCAGCTTGGGACTAGACTTCAATGAGCAGTTCTTC.

This clone was seen a few times. The gene calls are TRBV10-3 and TRBJ2-1, with 7 bases identical to TRBD2. Germline V gene sequence: CDR1 ENHRY, CDR2 SYGVKD. Trimming cost V 6 bases and J 10 bases; bases outside gene matches: 9. This CDR3 comprises 13 residues. CDR3 amino acids: CAIRRENDHEQFF. The DNA of the CDR3 is TGTGCCATCAGGCGGGAGAATGATCACGAGCAGTTCTTC.

The table lists this clone with a count of one. The same CDR3 is also encoded by other DNA sequences in this sample. J is TRBJ1-5 and V is TRBV19; the D is unclear. CDR1 LNHDA and CDR2 SQIVND come from the germline V gene (reference sequence). CDR3 length: 14 residues. V was cut by 3 bases and J by 2 bases, with 8 bases left in between. Here the CDR3 DNA reads TGTGCCAGTAGTATTTTTTCGGGCAATCAGCCCCAGCATTTT. This sequence encodes CASSIFSGNQPQHF.

The gene calls are TRBV28 and TRBJ2-5, with 10 bases aligning to TRBD1. The V and J ends lost 1 base and 3 bases, in that order; junction bases with no gene match: 2. Per germline, CDR1 MDHEN and CDR2 SYDVKM. CDR3 length: 15 residues. CDR3: CASSLYGTGEETQYF. The CDR3 DNA reads TGTGCCAGCAGTTTATACGGGACAGGGGAAGAGACCCAGTACTTC. Looking up the rest from reference TRBV28 and TRBJ2-5 gives the full variable domain: DVKVTQSSRYLVKRTGEKVFLECVQDMDHENMFWYRQDPGLGLRLIYFSYDVKMKEKGDIPEGYSVSREKKERFSLILESASTNQTSMYLCASSLYGTGEETQYFGPGTRLLVL.